This record covers a single T cell receptor (beta chain). The entry originates in a study of blood T cell repertoires in COVID-19. About the study: Acute and convalescent COVID-19 samples came from the United States, Italy and Spain. Nucleic acid was either cDNA or gDNA, and it came from T cells, B-cell-depleted T cells, or PBMCs.

In the authors' workflow: Amplifying reference gene primers gave estimates of nucleated cell counts. The data were produced by immunoSEQ multiplex PCR, yet TCRdb's version contains in-frame clones alone and is incomplete. V and J calls and clone size are those listed in that table; D and trimming were worked out from the DNA. The data hold around 110,000 clones, with about nine tenths observed a single time. The CDR3 contains 14 residues. V gave up 5 bases and J gave up 2 bases, with 12 bases separating them. Looked up from germline, CDR1 is MNHEY and CDR2 is SVGAGI. Sequencing was carried out using peripheral blood. This receptor was taken from a woman under 40 with acute or convalescent COVID-19. The V and J genes are TRBV6-5 and TRBJ2-5, with D perhaps matching TRBD1 (6 bases). In nucleotides, the CDR3 is TGTGCCAGCAGTCCACAGGGTAGGCAAGAGACCCAGTACTTC. Protein: CASSPQGRQETQYF.